A selection of T cell receptor beta chains follows, all from one sample in a study of early T cells in non-severe SARS-CoV-2 infection. TCRdb analysed the 5' RACE reads with MiXCR anew, one entry per CDR3 protein. Counted here are tens of thousands of distinct CDR3 sequences, under 15% occurring once; the ten biggest clones make up around 1.3%. The sample consisted of whole blood. The receptors stem from an adult who was a healthcare worker with PCR-confirmed SARS-CoV-2 infection or an uninfected control (not recorded which). Each CDR3 is given with its conserved first and last residue. The D gene is left open where the match is weak.

d_call,v_call,j_call,cdr3_aa
TRBD1,TRBV6-1,TRBJ1-5,CASSKGASNQPQHF
TRBD2,TRBV2,TRBJ2-5,CASSGAGGGETQYF
-,TRBV5-5,TRBJ2-1,CASSLQAGAKQFF
-,TRBV3-1,TRBJ2-1,CASSPAWGNEQFF
-,TRBV6-5,TRBJ1-5,CASSPFQGSNQPQHF
TRBD1,TRBV29-1,TRBJ2-3,CSVEVGGGDTQYF
-,TRBV28,TRBJ2-3,CASSSPVVQSQYF
-,TRBV7-9,TRBJ1-1,CAARSRGTEAFF
-,TRBV6-5,TRBJ1-4,CASSHKTGPGPTNEKLFF
TRBD1,TRBV20-1,TRBJ1-1,CSARTGNMNTEAFF
TRBD1,TRBV29-1,TRBJ2-1,CSVKRQGYNNEQFF
-,TRBV20-1,TRBJ2-7,CSARGMDGYEQYF
-,TRBV18,TRBJ2-7,CASSRDTSREQYF
-,TRBV6-2/TRBV6-3,TRBJ1-1,CASSSWEGAEAFF
-,TRBV7-2,TRBJ2-7,CASSQQGGGNEQYF
TRBD1,TRBV29-1,TRBJ1-2,CSAPDRDIYGYTF
-,TRBV5-1,TRBJ2-3,CASSLRAFASTDTQYF
TRBD1,TRBV5-1,TRBJ2-7,CASSSDRDEQYF
-,TRBV12-3/TRBV12-4,TRBJ2-7,CASSSRTVTYEQYF
TRBD1,TRBV29-1,TRBJ2-2,CSVGRGRDVGELFF
-,TRBV7-9,TRBJ1-1,CASSLPQGYTEAFF
TRBD1,TRBV10-3,TRBJ1-3,CAITGQEQNTIYF
-,TRBV28,TRBJ2-5,CASGEVGETQYF
TRBD1,TRBV4-3,TRBJ2-1,CASSQRTGSYNEQFF
-,TRBV20-1,TRBJ2-3,CSAPALSSGPTDTQYF
TRBD2,TRBV4-1,TRBJ2-1,CASSQGGSGRPRDNEQFF
TRBD1,TRBV7-2,TRBJ2-5,CASSLLGQGQETQYF
-,TRBV29-1,TRBJ1-1,CSGTGYTEAFF
TRBD1,TRBV7-2,TRBJ1-5,CASSLDRGQPQHF
-,TRBV7-7,TRBJ2-7,CASSPTPGESREQYF
TRBD2,TRBV4-3,TRBJ2-6,CASSDDTGTSGSMVSGANVLTF
TRBD2,TRBV7-9,TRBJ2-3,CASTLPLREGVFGADTQYF
-,TRBV29-1,TRBJ2-3,CSPRAVTSTDTQYF
-,TRBV28,TRBJ1-6,CASSPGNNSPLHF
-,TRBV7-6,TRBJ1-2,CASSLGTLLGGYTF
-,TRBV27,TRBJ2-5,CASSFPGAGETQYF
-,TRBV12-3/TRBV12-4,TRBJ1-5,CASSLASRVVSQPQHF
TRBD2,TRBV27,TRBJ2-1,CASSSRGLARNEQFF
-,TRBV24-1,TRBJ2-2,CATSDSDRTGELFF
TRBD1,TRBV6-2/TRBV6-3,TRBJ1-1,CASSYRRQGGVTEAFF
TRBD2,TRBV7-8,TRBJ2-3,CASSLVRLPRREPGTDTQYF
-,TRBV19,TRBJ1-5,CASSIDRYRDGRNQPQHF
-,TRBV20-1,TRBJ2-2,CSARDVAVSGAAVTGELFF
TRBD2,TRBV9,TRBJ2-3,CASSVQEPGLATDTQYF
-,TRBV11-2,TRBJ2-6,CASSLMGQGSGANVLTF
-,TRBV7-9,TRBJ2-5,CASSLFPQGQETQYF
TRBD1,TRBV6-5,TRBJ1-3,CASKGQGLFRGNTIYF
TRBD1,TRBV6-1,TRBJ2-7,CASRVPGQGQLSYEQYF
-,TRBV4-1,TRBJ2-2,CATRGGRENTGELFF
-,TRBV20-1,TRBJ2-1,CSARDGANYRLEQFF
-,TRBV7-9,TRBJ2-2,CASSYTGRQNTGELFF
-,TRBV6-2/TRBV6-3,TRBJ1-5,CASSYGGQGLGQPQHF
TRBD1,TRBV28,TRBJ2-7,CASSRTGTREQYF
TRBD1,TRBV2,TRBJ1-5,CASQDRGSNQPQHF
-,TRBV19,TRBJ2-7,CASSIRQDHRDEQYF
-,TRBV20-1,TRBJ2-4,CSAREEGTVAKNIQYF
-,TRBV7-2,TRBJ2-1,CASSPPSYNEQFF
-,TRBV28,TRBJ2-2,CASSPLRELFF
TRBD1,TRBV12-3/TRBV12-4,TRBJ2-1,CASSPGTAREQFF